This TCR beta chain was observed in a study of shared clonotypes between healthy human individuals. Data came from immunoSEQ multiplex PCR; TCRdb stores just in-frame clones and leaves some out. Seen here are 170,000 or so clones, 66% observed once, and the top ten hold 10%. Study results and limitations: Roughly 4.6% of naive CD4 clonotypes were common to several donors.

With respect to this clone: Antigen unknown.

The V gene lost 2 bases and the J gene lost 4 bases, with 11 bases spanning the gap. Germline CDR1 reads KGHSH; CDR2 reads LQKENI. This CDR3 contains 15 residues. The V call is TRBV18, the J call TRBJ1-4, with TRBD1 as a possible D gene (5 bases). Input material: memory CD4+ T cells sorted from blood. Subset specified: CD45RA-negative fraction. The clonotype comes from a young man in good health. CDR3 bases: TGTGCCAGCTCACCAGGGGCCGGGATTAATGAAAAACTGTTTTTT. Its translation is CASSPGAGINEKLFF.